This TCR beta chain originates from a study of T cell responses to AZD1222 COVID-19 vaccine. Study results and caveats: With dominance at 160-218 and 743-854, vaccine-associated CD4 TCRs spanned spike. After two AZD1222 doses, spike-specific TCR breadth and depth rose versus day 0. Clonal diversity was possibly underestimated, and white British individuals and females predominated among donors.

Points on this clone: Its antigen is not known.

Measured with immunoSEQ multiplex PCR; TCRdb has only the in-frame clones, and not every one. Among about 220,000 clones listed, about 92% were seen once. This sequence originates from an adult in good health. This sample comprised peripheral blood, obtained on day 0 of MenACWY control vaccination.

Here the CDR3 DNA reads TGTGCCAGCAGCGTAGTCGCAGGGGGCTCTGGAAACACCATATATTTT. Amino acids: CASSVVAGGSGNTIYF. The J gene is TRBJ1-3, the V gene TRBV9; TRBD1 agrees at 7 bases. CDR1 and CDR2 (germline): SGDLS, YYNGEE. This CDR3 is 16 amino acids long. V lost 0 bases to trimming and J lost 0 bases; unmatched junction nucleotides: 3.